This T cell receptor beta chain is from a study of breast tumors, draining lymph nodes, adjacent tissues. Study-level findings and limits: Luminal-like breast cancer showed significantly greater tumor-nontumor repertoire similarity than basal-like breast cancer did. Tumor repertoires ranked between lymph nodes and nontumor tissue in diversity, with V and J gene preferences. The data were judged consistent with most tumor T cells coming from lymph node and expanding in tumor.

At least ten counts were recorded for this clonotype. Its target is unknown. TCRdb used MiXCR to reprocess the multiplex PCR reads, holding one entry per CDR3 protein. The sample lists around 250,000 distinct CDR3 sequences; approximately 36% were seen once. Axillary draining lymph nodes of breast cancer patients supplied the node samples. The germline V gene encodes CDR1 SNHLY and CDR2 FYNNEI. V lost 10 bases, J lost 8 bases, and 14 bases stayed unmatched. This CDR3 region has 15 residues. This receptor was obtained from a female donor with breast cancer. Some clones in this sample may be carry-over from other donors' samples. Sequencing was performed on axillary lymph node tissue. The gene calls are TRBV2 and TRBJ1-4; TRBD1 aligns across 9 bases. For the CDR3, the DNA is TGTGCCACTCTTTCTCCGGGACAGGGAATCGAAAAACTGTTTTTT. This translates into CATLSPGQGIEKLFF.